Presented here are 23 T cell receptor beta chains from one specimen sequenced in a study of CD8+CD57+ T cells in acquired aplastic anemia. Profiles of TCR beta VDJ and CDR3 were generated from a genomic DNA template. One entry per CDR3 protein results from TCRdb running MiXCR on the reads. The data show about 160,000 distinct CDR3 sequences, around 75% seen once. All sequencing subjects had displayed CD8+CD57+ cell expansion on flow cytometry. Sequenced input: sorted CD4+, CD8+, or CD8+CD57+ T cells (not recorded which) from PBMCs. The source of these receptors is a human donor with aplastic anemia.

The chain carries TRBV25-1 and TRBJ1-6; 7 nucleotides line up with TRBD1. The CDR3 contains 15 residues. CDR1 is MGHDK and CDR2 is SYGVNS in the germline V gene. The V and J ends lost 0 bases and 7 bases, in that order; junction bases with no gene match: 3. CDR3 coding DNA: TGTGCCAGCAGTGAATACAGGGGGGAGAATTCACCCCTCCACTTT. Its translation is CASSEYRGENSPLHF.

This clonotype was detected many times. This chain joins TRBV4-2 and TRBJ1-6; 8 bases map to TRBD1. The CDR3 extends over 15 amino acids. The germline gives CDR1 LGHNA, CDR2 YNFKEQ. With V trimmed by 5 bases and J by 9 bases, 9 bases remained unmatched. Here the CDR3 DNA reads TGTGCCAGCAGCGCCGGGACAGGCGAATTTTCACCCCTCCACTTT. Translation gives CASSAGTGEFSPLHF.

This clonotype came up many times. V and J are TRBV19 and TRBJ2-5; TRBD1 might be the D (6 bases). This CDR3 is built from 14 residues. CDR1 is LNHDA and CDR2 is SQIVND in the germline V gene (reference sequence). V was clipped by 5 bases and J by 2 bases, with 12 bases between them. CDR3 in DNA: TGTGCCAGTAGTGGCTGGGACACTCAAGAGACCCAGTACTTC. Translation gives CASSGWDTQETQYF. The full variable domain, with the rest looked up from reference TRBV19 and TRBJ2-5, is DGGITQSPKYLFRKEGQNVTLSCEQNLNHDAMYWYRQDPGQGLRLIYYSQIVNDFQKGDIAEGYSVSREKKESFPLTVTSAQKNPTAFYLCASSGWDTQETQYFGPGTRLLVL.

The V call is TRBV7-9, the J call TRBJ2-7; 9 bases match TRBD1. The trim removed 4 bases at V and 5 bases at J, leaving 6 bases unmatched. The CDR3 is 14 residues long. Germline CDR1 reads SEHNR; CDR2 reads FQNEAQ (reference sequence). CDR3 sequence (DNA): TGTGCCAGCAGCTGGAATACAGGGGGCAACGAGCAGTACTTC. Protein: CASSWNTGGNEQYF.

CDR3 coding DNA: TGTGCCAGCAGCCCAAGGACAGAGCAGTTCTTC. This gives the protein CASSPRTEQFF. The chain has TRBV7-2 and TRBJ2-1; possible D gene TRBD1, 5 bases. Germline V gene data show CDR1 as SGHTA and CDR2 as FQGNSA. The V and J ends lost 5 bases and 10 bases respectively, with 9 bases between them. The CDR3 is 11 residues long.

This clonotype appeared a few times. A much larger clone sits a single nucleotide away, making a read error possible. The V gene is TRBV12-3 or TRBV12-4, the J gene TRBJ2-3, with 7 positions matching TRBD1. CDR3 length equals 15 residues. The CDR3 DNA reads TGTGCCAGCAGTCAACAGGGGAAGGACACAGGTACGCAGTATTTT. As protein: CASSQQGKDTGTQYF.

The J gene is TRBJ1-2, the V gene TRBV10-3; D uncertain. CDR3 size: 13 residues. V shed 6 bases and J shed 8 bases, with 16 bases lying between them. Germline assignment: CDR1 ENHRY and CDR2 SYGVKD. DNA for the CDR3: TGTGCCATCAGGTTCACGGGTGGAAGAGGCTACACCTTC. Translated, it gives CAIRFTGGRGYTF.

The chain carries TRBV11-1 and TRBJ2-2, with 7 bases matching TRBD1. From germline, CDR1 is SGHAT and CDR2 FQDESV (reference sequence). The CDR3 totals 15 residues. With V trimmed by 5 bases and J by 8 bases, 11 bases remained unmatched. CDR3 amino acids: CASSHGDSYSGELFF. The CDR3 nucleotides are TGTGCCAGCAGCCATGGGGACAGCTACTCTGGGGAGCTGTTTTTT. Variable domain in full (rest from reference TRBV11-1 and TRBJ2-2): EAEVAQSPRYKITEKSQAVAFWCDPISGHATLYWYRQILGQGPELLVQFQDESVVDDSQLPKDRFSAERLKGVDSTLKIQPAELGDSAMYLCASSHGDSYSGELFFGEGSRLTVL.

As DNA, the CDR3 is TGTGCCAGCAGCGGCGGGATAGGAGGGGATACGCAGTATTTT. Translation: CASSGGIGGDTQYF. This chain links TRBV5-4 with TRBJ2-3, with D perhaps TRBD2 (6 bases). The CDR3 sequence is 14 residues long. V shed 4 bases and J shed 6 bases, with 15 bases lying between them. Germline V gives CDR1 SGHNT, CDR2 YYREEE (reference sequence).

This clonotype appeared a single time. V usage is TRBV10-1 and J usage is TRBJ2-2, with D maybe TRBD1 (5 bases). V lost 3 bases, J lost 6 bases, and 11 bases lay in between. Germline-derived CDR1 and CDR2 are WNHNN and SYGVQD (reference sequence). The CDR3 length is 14 residues. The CDR3 coding sequence is TGCGCCAGCAGTGAAAAAGGGGTGGCCGGGGAGCTGTTTTTT. Amino acid sequence: CASSEKGVAGELFF.

V gene TRBV24-1 combines with J gene TRBJ2-2; 10 bases are a match to TRBD2. The length of the CDR3 is 16 residues. The germline CDR1 and CDR2 sequences are KGHDR and SFDVKD. V lost 0 bases to trimming and J lost 5 bases; unmatched junction nucleotides: 2. The CDR3 nucleotides are TGTGCCACCAGTGATTTGCCGACTAGCGGGACCGGGGAGCTGTTTTTT. Protein product: CATSDLPTSGTGELFF.

Concerning this clonotype itself: The CDR3 ends on some other residue instead of the conserved phenylalanine or tryptophan, so this is likely a read error. This chain links TRBV9 with TRBJ1-1, with D hard to call. CDR3 size: 13 residues. Deletions cut 0 bases from V and 1 base from J, with 4 bases between. Germline assignment: CDR1 SGDLS and CDR2 YYNGEE. The CDR3: CASSVETNTEAFL. The CDR3 DNA sequence: TGTGCCAGCAGCGTAGAAACGAACACTGAAGCTTTCCTT.

The V call is TRBV12-3 or TRBV12-4, the J call TRBJ2-7; tentatively, D is TRBD1 or TRBD2 (5 bases each). The CDR3 has 14 amino acids. V lost 5 bases and J lost 2, with 13 bases in between. CDR3 loop: CASSASGRTYEQYF. The CDR3 coding sequence is TGTGCCAGCAGTGCCTCGGGACGGACCTACGAGCAGTACTTC.

There are a few counts of this clonotype. The rearrangement links TRBV7-2 to TRBJ2-1; no firm D call. The germline gives CDR1 SGHTA, CDR2 FQGNSA. Trimming stripped 2 bases from V and 0 bases from J, with 8 bases between. This CDR3 is built from 15 residues. The CDR3 DNA reads TGTGCCAGCAGCTTATTGCGGAGCTCCTACAATGAGCAGTTCTTC. It is translated as CASSLLRSSYNEQFF.

V gene TRBV5-4 combines with J gene TRBJ2-3; 9 bases agree with TRBD2. Unmatched junction bases numbered 3, after V lost 1 base and J lost 3 bases. Germline values: CDR1 SGHNT, CDR2 YYREEE (reference sequence). The CDR3 is 15 residues long. Here the CDR3 DNA reads TGTGCCAGCAGCTTGATTAGCGGGAGTACAGATACGCAGTATTTT. This encodes CASSLISGSTDTQYF.

This clonotype showed up just a few times. This sequence joins TRBV6-4 and TRBJ2-5; possible D gene TRBD1, 6 bases. V was pared by 6 bases and J by 9 bases, with 20 bases between. Germline V gene data show CDR1 as MRHNA and CDR2 as SNTAGT. CDR3 length equals 14 residues. The chain's CDR3 is CASSPQGGNQPQYF. The CDR3 DNA follows: TGTGCCAGCAGCCCACAGGGCGGCAATCAGCCCCAGTACTTC.

This clonotype showed up just a few times. V usage is TRBV6-1 and J usage is TRBJ2-7; TRBD2 matches 7 bases. J gave up 3 bases and V 5 bases, and 10 bases lay outside the gene matches. Germline V CDR1 and CDR2: MNHNS, SASEGT. The CDR3 is 15 residues long. The CDR3 DNA follows: TGTGCCAGCAGTAGCCTACTAGCGTTAGACTACGAGCAGTACTTC. This codes for CASSSLLALDYEQYF.

The chain joins TRBV29-1 to TRBJ2-5; 7 bases align to TRBD1. CDR3 length: 13 residues. The trim removed 8 bases at V and 5 bases at J, leaving 11 bases unmatched. Per the germline V gene, CDR1 is SQVTM and CDR2 is ANQGSEA. The CDR3 sequence is CSSATGPVETQYF. CDR3 DNA: TGCAGCTCTGCGACAGGGCCGGTGGAGACCCAGTACTTC.

The rearrangement links TRBV7-2 to TRBJ1-2; the D gene is possibly TRBD1 (5 bases). The CDR3 contains 13 residues. The germline gives CDR1 SGHTA, CDR2 FQGNSA. V lost 5 bases and J 5 bases, leaving 12 bases between the germline ends. CDR3 loop: CASSLTEPYGYTF. The CDR3 DNA reads as TGTGCCAGCAGCCTGACAGAGCCGTATGGCTACACCTTC.

This clonotype appeared once. CDR3: CASSEATAGGPYEQYF. The CDR3 region has the DNA TGTGCCAGCAGTGAAGCGACAGCGGGGGGACCCTACGAGCAGTACTTC. This sequence joins TRBV2 and TRBJ2-7; the match to TRBD2 covers 9 bases. CDR1 and CDR2 from the germline V gene are SNHLY and FYNNEI. The trim removed 0 bases at V and 2 bases at J, leaving 5 bases unmatched. This CDR3 region has 16 residues.

The gene calls are TRBV2 and TRBJ2-7; TRBD1 agrees at 9 bases. CDR3 length: 14 residues. The V gene's germline CDR1 is SNHLY and CDR2 FYNNEI. Trimming removed 4 bases from V and 6 bases from J; junction bases left unmatched: 7. The CDR3 reads CASSVEQGAGEQYF. Written as DNA, the CDR3 is TGTGCCAGCAGTGTCGAACAGGGGGCTGGCGAGCAGTACTTC.

This CDR3 reads CSARVGLAGYEQYF. DNA for the CDR3: TGCAGTGCTAGAGTCGGACTAGCGGGCTACGAGCAGTACTTC. The chain recombines TRBV20-1 with TRBJ2-7, with TRBD2 identical over 11 bases. Germline CDR1 reads DFQATT; CDR2 reads SNEGSKA (reference sequence). With V trimmed by 1 base and J by 3 bases, 2 bases remained unmatched. CDR3 length: 14 amino acids.

V gene TRBV29-1 combines with J gene TRBJ2-7, with D possibly matching TRBD2 (6 bases). The germline V gene encodes CDR1 SQVTM and CDR2 ANQGSEA. The CDR3 runs 12 residues. The V and J ends lost 4 bases and 2 bases respectively, with 9 bases between them. The CDR3 protein is CSVVWGAYEQYF. The CDR3, as DNA: TGCAGCGTTGTGTGGGGGGCCTACGAGCAGTACTTC.